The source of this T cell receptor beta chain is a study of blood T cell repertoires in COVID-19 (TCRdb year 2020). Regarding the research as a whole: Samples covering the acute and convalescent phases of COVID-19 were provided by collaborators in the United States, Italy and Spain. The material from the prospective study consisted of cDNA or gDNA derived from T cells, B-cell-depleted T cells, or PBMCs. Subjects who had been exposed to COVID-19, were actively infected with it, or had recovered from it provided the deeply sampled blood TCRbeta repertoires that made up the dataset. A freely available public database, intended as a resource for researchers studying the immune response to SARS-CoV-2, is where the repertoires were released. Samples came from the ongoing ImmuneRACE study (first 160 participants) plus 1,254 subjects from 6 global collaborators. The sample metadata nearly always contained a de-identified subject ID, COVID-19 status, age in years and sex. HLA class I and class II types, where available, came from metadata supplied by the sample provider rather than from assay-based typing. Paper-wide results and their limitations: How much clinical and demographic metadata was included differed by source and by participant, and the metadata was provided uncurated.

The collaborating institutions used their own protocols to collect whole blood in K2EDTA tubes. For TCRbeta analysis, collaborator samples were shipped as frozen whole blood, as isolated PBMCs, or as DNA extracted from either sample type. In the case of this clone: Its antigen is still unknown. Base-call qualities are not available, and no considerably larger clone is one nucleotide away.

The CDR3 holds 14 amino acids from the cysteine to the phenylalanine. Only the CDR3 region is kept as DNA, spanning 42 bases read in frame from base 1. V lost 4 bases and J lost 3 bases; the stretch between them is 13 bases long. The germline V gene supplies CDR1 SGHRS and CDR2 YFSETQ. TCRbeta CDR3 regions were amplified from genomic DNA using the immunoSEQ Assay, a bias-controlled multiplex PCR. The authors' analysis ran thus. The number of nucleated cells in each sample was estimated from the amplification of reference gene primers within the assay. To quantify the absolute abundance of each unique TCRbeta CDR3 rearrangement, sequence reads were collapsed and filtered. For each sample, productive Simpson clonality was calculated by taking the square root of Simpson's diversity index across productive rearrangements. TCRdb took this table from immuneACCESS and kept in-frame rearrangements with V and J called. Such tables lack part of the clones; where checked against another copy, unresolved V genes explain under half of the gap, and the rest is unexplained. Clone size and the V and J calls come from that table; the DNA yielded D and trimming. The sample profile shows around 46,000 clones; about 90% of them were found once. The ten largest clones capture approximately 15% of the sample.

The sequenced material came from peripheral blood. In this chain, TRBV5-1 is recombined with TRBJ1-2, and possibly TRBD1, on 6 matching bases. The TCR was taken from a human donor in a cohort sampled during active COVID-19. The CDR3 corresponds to CASSPDSGHYGYTF. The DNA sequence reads TGCGCCAGCAGCCCGGACAGCGGTCACTATGGCTACACCTTC.